These 14 T cell receptor beta chains came from one sample sequenced in a study of control samples from healthy donors and cancer patients. This table comes from immunoSEQ multiplex PCR, and its TCRdb copy is limited to in-frame clones, with some not included. The sample records about 180,000 clones, nearly 90% being singletons. The sample comprised blood. The receptor source for this set is a woman aged 45-60 years in good health.

This chain's CDR3 is CASRASRGINQPQHF. In DNA, the CDR3 is TGTGCCAGCAGAGCCTCTCGAGGAATAAATCAGCCCCAGCATTTT. This chain links TRBV28 with TRBJ1-5; D is undetermined. Germline CDR1 MDHEN, CDR2 SYDVKM. The CDR3 has 15 amino acids. Trimming took off 6 bases at V and 4 bases at J, with 16 bases between the two ends.

V usage is TRBV15 and J usage is TRBJ1-6; D not certain. Germline loops: CDR1 LNHNV, CDR2 YYDKDF (reference sequence). CDR3 length: 16 amino acids. V lost 1 base and J 4 bases, leaving 11 bases between the germline ends. CDR3 loop: CATSRGVNGYNSPLHF. For the CDR3, the DNA is TGTGCCACCAGCAGAGGAGTGAACGGATATAATTCACCCCTCCACTTT.

The CDR3 reads CASSLARSNQPQHF. CDR3 nucleotides: TGTGCCAGCAGCTTAGCGAGGAGTAATCAGCCCCAGCATTTT. The rearrangement joins TRBV7-8 to TRBJ1-5; D unclear. CDR1 and CDR2 from the germline V gene are SGHVS and FQNEAQ. Trimming stripped 0 bases from V and 4 bases from J, with 7 bases between. This CDR3 is built from 14 residues.

J is TRBJ1-3 and V is TRBV7-6; tentative D call: TRBD1 (6 bases). The CDR3 has 15 amino acids. Germline V gives CDR1 SGHVS, CDR2 FNYEAQ. V was pared by 4 bases and J by 0 bases, with 10 bases between. The CDR3 here is CASSSNRVSGNTIYF. The CDR3 DNA reads as TGTGCCAGCAGCTCAAACAGGGTCTCTGGAAACACCATATATTTT.

The chain employs TRBV10-1 and TRBJ1-3; D is uncertain. The CDR3 runs 13 residues. Germline CDR1 and CDR2: WNHNN and SYGVQD (reference sequence). V was pared by 5 bases and J by 3 bases, with 8 bases between. CDR3 protein: CASSTAGGNTIYF. DNA of the CDR3: TGCGCCAGCAGTACGGCAGGTGGAAACACCATATATTTT.

Here the CDR3 DNA reads TGTGCCAGCACCCGACAGGGAACGACCGGGGAGCTGTTTTTT. It translates to CASTRQGTTGELFF. The gene calls are TRBV7-2 and TRBJ2-2; 7 bases line up with TRBD1. This CDR3 region has 14 residues. Germline trimming cut 7 bases from V and 5 bases from J; bases unmatched to any gene: 7. CDR1 is SGHTA, CDR2 FQGNSA, per germline.

The rearrangement joins TRBV12-3 or TRBV12-4 to TRBJ1-2, with 9 bases fitting TRBD1. The CDR3 is made up of 12 amino acids. Trimming cost V 5 bases and J 12 bases; bases outside gene matches: 7. The CDR3 DNA reads as TGTGCCAGCAGTGTCCGGGACAGGGATCACACCTTC. This codes for CASSVRDRDHTF.

V is TRBV27 and J is TRBJ1-5; D gene uncertain. Trimming cost V 5 bases and J 7 bases, with 12 bases left between them. Germline-derived CDR1 and CDR2 are MNHEY and SMNVEV (reference sequence). The CDR3 length is 13 residues. CDR3 nucleotides: TGTGCCAGCAGTGCCCGCGAAGGACAGCCCCAGCATTTT. It codes for CASSAREGQPQHF.

The chain is built from TRBV28 and TRBJ2-7; D ambiguous. Germline-derived CDR1 and CDR2 are MDHEN and SYDVKM. CDR3 size: 13 residues. The V end was cut by 11 bases, the J end by 1 base, with 15 bases between. The chain's CDR3 is CASLSTLSYEQYF. The CDR3 region has the DNA TGTGCCTCATTATCGACTCTTTCCTACGAGCAGTACTTC. The full variable domain, its missing parts supplied by reference TRBV28 and TRBJ2-7, is DVKVTQSSRYLVKRTGEKVFLECVQDMDHENMFWYRQDPGLGLRLIYFSYDVKMKEKGDIPEGYSVSREKKERFSLILESASTNQTSMYLCASLSTLSYEQYFGPGTRLTVT.

The chain recombines TRBV24-1 with TRBJ2-7; maybe TRBD1 (6 bases). CDR3 size: 12 residues. Germline V lookup: CDR1 KGHDR, CDR2 SFDVKD. Between the trimmed V and J ends, which lost 4 bases and 5 bases, there was a span of 8 bases. CDR3 region: CATSEQGHEQYF. As DNA, the CDR3 is TGTGCCACCAGTGAACAGGGCCACGAGCAGTACTTC.

The CDR3: CASSSTMFSPLHF. CDR3 coding DNA: TGTGCCAGCAGTTCTACCATGTTTTCACCCCTCCACTTT. The chain is built from TRBV6-5 and TRBJ1-6; D remains ambiguous. Germline V gene sequence: CDR1 MNHEY, CDR2 SVGAGI. The V end lost 4 bases, the J end lost 9 bases, and 10 bases lay between the germline ends. This CDR3 contains 13 residues.

The chain couples TRBV13 to TRBJ2-5; D is possibly TRBD2 (6 bases). There are 16 residues in the CDR3. Germline values: CDR1 PRHDT, CDR2 FYEKMQ (reference sequence). V lost 4 bases, J lost 6 bases, and 21 bases lay in between. Here the CDR3 DNA reads TGTGCCAGCAGCTATGGCGCGGGAACTCGGGGAAAGACCCAGTACTTC. Amino acids: CASSYGAGTRGKTQYF.

V and J are TRBV12-5 and TRBJ2-1; no clear D. The length of the CDR3 is 13 residues. V was shortened by 0 bases and J by 7 bases, with 7 bases between the two germline ends. The germline gives CDR1 LGHNT, CDR2 FRNRAP. CDR3 in amino acids: CASGLVDANEQFF. For the CDR3, the DNA is TGTGCTAGTGGTTTGGTCGACGCAAATGAGCAGTTCTTC.

The chain joins TRBV7-8 to TRBJ2-1; 12 bases align to TRBD2. Germline V CDR1 and CDR2: SGHVS, FQNEAQ. The junction had 7 bases not matched to a gene; V was cut back by 3 bases and J by 7 bases. This CDR3 region has 16 residues. The CDR3 sequence is CASSFLAGGPWNEQFF. Here the CDR3 DNA reads TGTGCCAGCAGCTTTCTAGCGGGAGGGCCGTGGAATGAGCAGTTCTTC.